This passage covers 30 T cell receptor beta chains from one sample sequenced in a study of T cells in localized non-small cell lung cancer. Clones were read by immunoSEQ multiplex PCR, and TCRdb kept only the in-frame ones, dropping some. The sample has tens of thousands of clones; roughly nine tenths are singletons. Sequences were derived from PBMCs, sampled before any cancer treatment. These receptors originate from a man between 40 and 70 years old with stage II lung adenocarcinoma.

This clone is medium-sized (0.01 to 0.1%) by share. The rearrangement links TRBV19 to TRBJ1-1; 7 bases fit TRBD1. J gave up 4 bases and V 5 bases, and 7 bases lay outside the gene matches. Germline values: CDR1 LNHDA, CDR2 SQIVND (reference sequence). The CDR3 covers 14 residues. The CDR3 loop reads CASSPSGQSTEAFF. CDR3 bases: TGTGCCAGTAGTCCCTCGGGACAGAGCACTGAAGCTTTCTTT.

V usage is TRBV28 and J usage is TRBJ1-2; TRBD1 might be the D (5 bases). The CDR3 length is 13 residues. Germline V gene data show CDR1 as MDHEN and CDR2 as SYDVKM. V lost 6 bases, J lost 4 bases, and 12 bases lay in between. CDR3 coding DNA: TGTGCCAGCAGCTTAGCCGGGGCCTATGGCTACACCTTC. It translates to CASSLAGAYGYTF.

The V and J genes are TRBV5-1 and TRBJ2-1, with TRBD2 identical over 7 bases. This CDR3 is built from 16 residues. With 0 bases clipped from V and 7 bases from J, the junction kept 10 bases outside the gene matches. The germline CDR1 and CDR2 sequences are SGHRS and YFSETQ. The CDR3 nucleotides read TGCGCCAGCAGCTTGGAGATGGGGGGGTTAAGGAATGAGCAGTTCTTC. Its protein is CASSLEMGGLRNEQFF.

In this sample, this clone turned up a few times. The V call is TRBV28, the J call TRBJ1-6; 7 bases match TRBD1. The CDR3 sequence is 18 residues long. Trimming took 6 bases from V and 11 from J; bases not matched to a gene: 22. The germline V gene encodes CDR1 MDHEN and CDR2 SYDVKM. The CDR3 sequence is CASSKGWGTGALGPPLHF. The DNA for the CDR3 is TGTGCCAGCAGCAAAGGGTGGGGAACAGGGGCCTTAGGGCCACCCCTCCACTTT.

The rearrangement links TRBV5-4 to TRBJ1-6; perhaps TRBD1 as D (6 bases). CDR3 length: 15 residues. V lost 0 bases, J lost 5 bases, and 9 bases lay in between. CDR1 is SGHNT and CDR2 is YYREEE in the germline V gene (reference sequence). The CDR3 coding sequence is TGTGCCAGCAGCTTGGCAGGGGTGGATAATTCACCCCTCCACTTT. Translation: CASSLAGVDNSPLHF. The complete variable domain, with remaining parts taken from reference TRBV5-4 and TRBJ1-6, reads ETGVTQSPTHLIKTRGQQVTLRCSSQSGHNTVSWYQQALGQGPQFIFQYYREEENGRGNFPPRFSGLQFPNYSSELNVNALELDDSALYLCASSLAGVDNSPLHFGNGTRLTVT.

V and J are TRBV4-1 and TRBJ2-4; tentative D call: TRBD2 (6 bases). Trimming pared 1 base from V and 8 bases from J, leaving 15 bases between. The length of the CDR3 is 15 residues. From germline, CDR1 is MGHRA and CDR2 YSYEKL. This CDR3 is CASSQVGGSGDIQYF. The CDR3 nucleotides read TGCGCCAGCAGCCAAGTTGGAGGGAGTGGGGACATTCAGTACTTC.

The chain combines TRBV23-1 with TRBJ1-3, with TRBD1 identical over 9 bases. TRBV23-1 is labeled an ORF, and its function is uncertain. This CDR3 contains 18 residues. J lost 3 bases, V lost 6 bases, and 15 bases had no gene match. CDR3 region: CASRLATGGTLNGNTIYF. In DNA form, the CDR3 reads TGCGCCAGCAGGCTCGCTACAGGGGGCACCCTCAATGGAAACACCATATATTTT.

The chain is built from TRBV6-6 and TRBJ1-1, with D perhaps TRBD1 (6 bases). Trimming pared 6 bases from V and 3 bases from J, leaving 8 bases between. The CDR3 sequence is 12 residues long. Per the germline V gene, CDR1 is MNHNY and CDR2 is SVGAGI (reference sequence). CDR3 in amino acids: CASRRGDTEAFF. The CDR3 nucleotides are TGTGCCAGCAGGAGGGGGGACACTGAAGCTTTCTTT.

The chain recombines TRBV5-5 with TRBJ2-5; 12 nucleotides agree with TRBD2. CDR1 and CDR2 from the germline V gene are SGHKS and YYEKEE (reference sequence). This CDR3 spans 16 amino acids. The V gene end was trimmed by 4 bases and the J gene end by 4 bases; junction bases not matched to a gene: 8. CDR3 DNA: TGTGCCAGCAGCAGATACGGACTAGCGGGGCGAGAGACCCAGTACTTC. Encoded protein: CASSRYGLAGRETQYF.

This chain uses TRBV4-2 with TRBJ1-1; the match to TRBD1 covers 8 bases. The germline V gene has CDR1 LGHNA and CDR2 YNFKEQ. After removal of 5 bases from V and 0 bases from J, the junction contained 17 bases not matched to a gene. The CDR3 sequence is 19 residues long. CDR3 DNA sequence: TGTGCCAGCAGCTCGAGGGGAGGGCAGGGGGCGGCTTTGAACACTGAAGCTTTCTTT. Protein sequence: CASSSRGGQGAALNTEAFF.

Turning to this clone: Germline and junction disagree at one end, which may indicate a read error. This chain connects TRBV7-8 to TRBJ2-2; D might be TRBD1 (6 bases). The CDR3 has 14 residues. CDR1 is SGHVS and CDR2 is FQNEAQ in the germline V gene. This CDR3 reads CASILQGFVGELFF. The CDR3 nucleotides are TGTGCCAGCATCTTACAGGGATTTGTCGGGGAGCTGTTTTTT.

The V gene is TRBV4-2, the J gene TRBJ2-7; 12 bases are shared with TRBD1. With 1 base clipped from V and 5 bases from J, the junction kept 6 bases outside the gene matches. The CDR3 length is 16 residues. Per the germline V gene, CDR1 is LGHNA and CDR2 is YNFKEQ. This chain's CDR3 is CASSQVWGQGANEQYF. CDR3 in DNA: TGTGCCAGCAGCCAAGTCTGGGGACAGGGGGCAAACGAGCAGTACTTC.

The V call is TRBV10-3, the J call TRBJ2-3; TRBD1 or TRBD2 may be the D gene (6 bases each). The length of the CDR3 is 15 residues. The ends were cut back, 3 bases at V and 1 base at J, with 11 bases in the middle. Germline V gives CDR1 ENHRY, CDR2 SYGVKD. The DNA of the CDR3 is TGTGCCATCAGTGAAGGGGGGCCCGGCACAGATACGCAGTATTTT. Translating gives CAISEGGPGTDTQYF.

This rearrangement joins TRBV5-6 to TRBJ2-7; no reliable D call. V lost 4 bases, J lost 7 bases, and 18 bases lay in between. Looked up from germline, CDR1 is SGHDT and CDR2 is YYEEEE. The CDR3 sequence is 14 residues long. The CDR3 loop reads CASSRPGGPEEQYV. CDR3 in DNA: TGTGCCAGCAGCAGACCGGGCGGCCCGGAAGAGCAGTACGTC.

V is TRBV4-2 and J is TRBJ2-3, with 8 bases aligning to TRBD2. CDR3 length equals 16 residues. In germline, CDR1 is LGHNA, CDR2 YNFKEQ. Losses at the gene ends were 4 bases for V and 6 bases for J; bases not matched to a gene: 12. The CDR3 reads CASSPSAERGWDTQYF. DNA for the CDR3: TGTGCCAGCAGCCCTTCCGCTGAGCGGGGGTGGGATACGCAGTATTTT.

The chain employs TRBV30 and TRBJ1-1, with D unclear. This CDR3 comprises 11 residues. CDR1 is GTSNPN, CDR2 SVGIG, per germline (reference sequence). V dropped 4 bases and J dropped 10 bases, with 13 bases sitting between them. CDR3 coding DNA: TGTGCCTGGAACTCCTTAAGTGGAGCTTTCTTT. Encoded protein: CAWNSLSGAFF.

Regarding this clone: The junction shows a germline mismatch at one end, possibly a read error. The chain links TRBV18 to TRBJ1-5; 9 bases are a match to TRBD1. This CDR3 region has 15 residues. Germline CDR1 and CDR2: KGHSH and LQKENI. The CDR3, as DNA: TGTGCCAGCTCACCCGGGACAGGGACCAATCGGCCCCAGCATTTT. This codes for CASSPGTGTNRPQHF. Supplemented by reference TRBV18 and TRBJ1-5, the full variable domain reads NAGVMQNPRHLVRRRGQEARLRCSPMKGHSHVYWYRQLPEEGLKFMVYLQKENIIDESGMPKERFSAEFPKEGPSILRIQQVVRGDSAAYFCASSPGTGTNRPQHFGDGTRLSIL.

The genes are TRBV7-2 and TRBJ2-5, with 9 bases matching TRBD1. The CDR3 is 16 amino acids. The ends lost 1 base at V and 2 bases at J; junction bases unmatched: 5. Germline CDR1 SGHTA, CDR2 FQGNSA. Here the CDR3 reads CASSLDAGTGQETQYF. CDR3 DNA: TGTGCCAGCAGCTTAGATGCTGGGACAGGGCAAGAGACCCAGTACTTC.

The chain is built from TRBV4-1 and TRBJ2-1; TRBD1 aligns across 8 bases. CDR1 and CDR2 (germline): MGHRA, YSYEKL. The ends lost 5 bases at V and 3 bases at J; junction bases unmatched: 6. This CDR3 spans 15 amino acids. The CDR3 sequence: CASSRTTGGYNEQFF. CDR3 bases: TGCGCCAGCAGCAGGACAACAGGGGGCTACAATGAGCAGTTCTTC.

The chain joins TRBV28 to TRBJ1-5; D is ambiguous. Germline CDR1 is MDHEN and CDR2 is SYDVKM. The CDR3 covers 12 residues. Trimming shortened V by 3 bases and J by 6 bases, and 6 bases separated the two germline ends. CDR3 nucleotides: TGTGCCAGCAGTTTGATTGCTCAGCCCCAGCATTTT. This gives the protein CASSLIAQPQHF.

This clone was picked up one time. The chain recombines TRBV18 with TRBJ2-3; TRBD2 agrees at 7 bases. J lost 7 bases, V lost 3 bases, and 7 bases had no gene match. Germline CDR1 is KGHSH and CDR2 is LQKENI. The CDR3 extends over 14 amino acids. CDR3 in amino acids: CASSPGLAENTQYF. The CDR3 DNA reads TGTGCCAGCTCACCCGGCCTAGCGGAAAATACGCAGTATTTT.

CDR3 nucleotides: TGTGCCAGTAGTTCCGCGGGACTAGCGGGGGGTTCCTACAATGAGCAGTTCTTC. This translates into CASSSAGLAGGSYNEQFF. This chain uses TRBV19 with TRBJ2-1; 15 positions match TRBD2. Germline CDR1 and CDR2: LNHDA and SQIVND (reference sequence). V lost 5 bases, J lost 1 base, and 6 bases stayed unmatched. CDR3 size: 18 residues.

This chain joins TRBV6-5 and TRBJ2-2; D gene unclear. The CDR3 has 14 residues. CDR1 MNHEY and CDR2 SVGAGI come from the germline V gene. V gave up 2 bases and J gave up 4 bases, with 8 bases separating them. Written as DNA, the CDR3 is TGTGCCAGCAGTTACAGGTCGGGCACCGGGGAGCTGTTTTTT. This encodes CASSYRSGTGELFF.

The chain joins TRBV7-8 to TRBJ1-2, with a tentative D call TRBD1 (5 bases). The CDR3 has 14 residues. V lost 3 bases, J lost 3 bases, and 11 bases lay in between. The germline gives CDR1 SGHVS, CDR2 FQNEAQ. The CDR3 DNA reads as TGTGCCAGCAGCTTTTCAAGGGGAGACTATGGCTACACCTTC. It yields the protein CASSFSRGDYGYTF.

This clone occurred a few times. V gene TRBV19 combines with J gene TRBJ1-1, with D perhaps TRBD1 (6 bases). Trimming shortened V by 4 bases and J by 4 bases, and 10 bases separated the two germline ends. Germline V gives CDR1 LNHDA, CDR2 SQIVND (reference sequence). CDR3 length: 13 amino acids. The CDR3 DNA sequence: TGTGCCAGTAGTACAGGGGTGGGCACTGAAGCTTTCTTT. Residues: CASSTGVGTEAFF.

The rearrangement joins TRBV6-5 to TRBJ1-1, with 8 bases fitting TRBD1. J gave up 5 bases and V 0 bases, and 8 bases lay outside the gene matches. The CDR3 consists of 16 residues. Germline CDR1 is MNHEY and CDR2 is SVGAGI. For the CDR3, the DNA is TGTGCCAGCAGTTACTCGATTCCAGGGGGCGGAACTGAAGCTTTCTTT. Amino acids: CASSYSIPGGGTEAFF.

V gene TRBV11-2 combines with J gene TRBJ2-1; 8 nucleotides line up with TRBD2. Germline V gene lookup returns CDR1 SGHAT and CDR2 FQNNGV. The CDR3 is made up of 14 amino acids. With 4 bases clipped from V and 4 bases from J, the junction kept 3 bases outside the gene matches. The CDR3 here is CASSSSGSYNEQFF. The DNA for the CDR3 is TGTGCCAGCAGCTCGAGCGGGAGTTACAATGAGCAGTTCTTC.

This chain's CDR3 is CAWSTGTNQPQHF. CDR3 DNA: TGTGCCTGGTCTACAGGGACTAATCAGCCCCAGCATTTT. The chain is built from TRBV30 and TRBJ1-5; maybe TRBD1 (6 bases). Germline V gene data show CDR1 as GTSNPN and CDR2 as SVGIG (reference sequence). The V gene lost 5 bases and the J gene lost 4 bases, with 12 bases spanning the gap. The CDR3 extends over 13 amino acids.

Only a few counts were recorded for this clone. This CDR3 is CASSFTFDASRRDAFF. CDR3 sequence (DNA): TGTGCCAGCAGCTTTACCTTCGACGCTTCCCGGCGGGACGCTTTCTTT. The rearrangement joins TRBV11-2 to TRBJ1-1; D might be TRBD1 (5 bases). Germline V gives CDR1 SGHAT, CDR2 FQNNGV. The ends were cut back, 3 bases at V and 11 bases at J, with 25 bases in the middle. The CDR3 covers 16 residues.

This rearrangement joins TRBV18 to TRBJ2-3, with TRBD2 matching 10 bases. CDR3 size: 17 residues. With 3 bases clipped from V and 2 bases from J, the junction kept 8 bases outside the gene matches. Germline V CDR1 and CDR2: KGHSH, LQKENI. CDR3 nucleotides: TGTGCCAGCTCACCTCCCCAGCGGGGGGGATTCACAGATACGCAGTATTTT. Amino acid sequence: CASSPPQRGGFTDTQYF.